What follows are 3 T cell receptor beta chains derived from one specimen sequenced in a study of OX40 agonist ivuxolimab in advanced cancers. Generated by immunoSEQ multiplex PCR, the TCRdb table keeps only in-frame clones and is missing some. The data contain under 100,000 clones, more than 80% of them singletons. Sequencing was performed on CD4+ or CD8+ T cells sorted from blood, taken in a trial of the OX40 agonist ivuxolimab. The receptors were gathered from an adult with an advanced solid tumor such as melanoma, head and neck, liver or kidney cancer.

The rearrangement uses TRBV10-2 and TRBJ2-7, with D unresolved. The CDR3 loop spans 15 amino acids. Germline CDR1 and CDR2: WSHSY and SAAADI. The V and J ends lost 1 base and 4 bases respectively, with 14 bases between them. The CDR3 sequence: CASSELALTQYEQYF. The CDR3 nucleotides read TGCGCCAGCAGTGAGTTGGCATTGACCCAATACGAGCAGTACTTC.

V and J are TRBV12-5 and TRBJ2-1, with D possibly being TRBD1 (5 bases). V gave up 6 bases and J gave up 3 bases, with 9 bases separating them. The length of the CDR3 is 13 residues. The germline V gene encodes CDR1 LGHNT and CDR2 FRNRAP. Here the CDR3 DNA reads TGTGCTAGTGGCCCCGACAGCTACAATGAGCAGTTCTTC. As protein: CASGPDSYNEQFF.

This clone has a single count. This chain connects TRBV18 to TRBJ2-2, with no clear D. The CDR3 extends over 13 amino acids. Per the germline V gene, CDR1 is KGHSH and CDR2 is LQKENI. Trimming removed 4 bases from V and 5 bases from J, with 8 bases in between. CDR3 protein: CASSLAGTGELFF. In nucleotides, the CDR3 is TGTGCCAGCTCACTCGCTGGAACCGGGGAGCTGTTTTTT.